Below, 27 T cell receptor beta chains from the same sample are listed, as sequenced in a study of graft-versus-host responses after intestinal transplantation (dated by TCRdb to the early 2020s). The protocol used for the library was the immunoSEQ multiplex PCR assay. TCRdb obtained this table from immuneACCESS and retained in-frame rearrangements with V and J assigned. These tables miss some clones; where compared with another copy, unresolved V genes account for less than half of the shortfall, and the remainder is unexplained. Within this sample are 11,000 to 15,000 clones, with roughly a third of them counted one time only. The ten largest clonotypes hold 4.5% to 6% of the sample. This specimen's time point label, interpreted: cells obtained before transplantation from donor or recipient. Sequenced material: alloreactive CD4+ T cells from a mixed lymphocyte reaction culture, taken before intestinal transplant. The sample's cell subset or site label, in plain terms: CFSE-low proliferating T cells sorted from approximately 6-day pre-transplant mixed lymphocyte reaction (GvH or HvG direction). These receptors were obtained from a human patient who received an intestinal transplant.

This clone has a handful of counts. This sequence joins TRBV28 and TRBJ1-4, with D possibly being TRBD1 (6 bases). This CDR3 contains 14 residues. The germline V and J ends were trimmed by 4 bases and 0 bases, with 6 bases remaining between them. Per germline, CDR1 MDHEN and CDR2 SYDVKM. The CDR3 loop reads CASSSGATNEKLFF. CDR3 DNA: TGTGCCAGCAGTTCAGGGGCAACTAATGAAAAACTGTTTTTT.

The rearrangement joins TRBV28 to TRBJ2-1; the match to TRBD2 covers 10 bases. The CDR3 length is 16 residues. Looked up from germline, CDR1 is MDHEN and CDR2 is SYDVKM. V trimming: 7 bases; J trimming: 5 bases; junction bases outside the gene matches: 11. The CDR3, as DNA: TGTGCCAGCACCGTCCTAGGGCTAGCGGGAGACAATGAGCAGTTCTTC. It specifies CASTVLGLAGDNEQFF.

This clone was found a few times. The CDR3 loop is CASSLERINSPLHF. CDR3 DNA: TGTGCCAGCAGCTTGGAGCGGATTAATTCACCCCTCCACTTT. The chain employs TRBV5-4 and TRBJ1-6; D uncertain. The CDR3 runs 14 residues. Germline V CDR1 and CDR2: SGHNT, YYREEE (reference sequence). Trimming shortened V by 0 bases and J by 6 bases, and 7 bases separated the two germline ends.

The genes are TRBV6-1 and TRBJ1-2; 9 bases align to TRBD1. Germline V gene lookup returns CDR1 MNHNS and CDR2 SASEGT. This CDR3 comprises 13 residues. V dropped 5 bases and J dropped 8; count of bases not matched to a gene: 6. CDR3 sequence reads: CASSSNRGHGYTF. CDR3 coding DNA: TGTGCCAGCAGTTCCAACAGGGGGCACGGCTACACCTTC.

This clone was picked up a small number of times. The chain has TRBV28 and TRBJ2-1; possibly TRBD1 for D (5 bases). The CDR3 spans 12 residues. Trimming took 5 bases from V and 12 from J, leaving 14 bases between them. Germline CDR1 and CDR2: MDHEN and SYDVKM. The CDR3 region has the DNA TGTGCCAGCAGTCTTCCGACAGTTGGGCAGTTCTTC. It is translated as CASSLPTVGQFF.

This chain links TRBV15 with TRBJ1-4, with TRBD1 matching over 7 bases. V dropped 1 base and J dropped 7; count of bases not matched to a gene: 12. The CDR3 runs 17 residues. Germline V gene data show CDR1 as LNHNV and CDR2 as YYDKDF (reference sequence). Here the CDR3 reads CATSRGSLGQGVEKLFF. CDR3 coding DNA: TGTGCCACCAGCAGAGGGTCTTTAGGCCAGGGGGTTGAAAAACTGTTTTTT.

Concerning this clone itself: Other nucleotide sequences in the sample specify the same CDR3. The chain is built from TRBV27 and TRBJ1-6; no definite D call. Between the trimmed V and J ends, which lost 5 bases and 5 bases, there was a span of 16 bases. The germline V gene encodes CDR1 MNHEY and CDR2 SMNVEV (reference sequence). This CDR3 is 16 amino acids long. The CDR3 reads CASSPTYVRNNSPLHF. The CDR3 DNA follows: TGTGCCAGCAGTCCCACCTACGTGCGCAATAATTCACCCCTCCACTTT.

V usage is TRBV4-1 and J usage is TRBJ1-2; unclear D gene. V gave up 5 bases and J gave up 4 bases, with 17 bases separating them. In germline, CDR1 is MGHRA, CDR2 YSYEKL. The CDR3 runs to 15 residues. CDR3 in amino acids: CASSKEGPVLYGYTF. The DNA for the CDR3 is TGCGCCAGCAGCAAGGAAGGGCCCGTCCTCTATGGCTACACCTTC.

The V call is TRBV19, the J call TRBJ2-3, with 8 bases identical to TRBD2. This CDR3 is built from 17 residues. Germline CDR1 LNHDA, CDR2 SQIVND (reference sequence). Losses at the gene ends were 1 base for V and 2 bases for J; bases not matched to a gene: 8. CDR3 loop: CASSIVASGGPTDTQYF. For the CDR3, the DNA is TGTGCCAGTAGTATAGTAGCGAGCGGGGGCCCCACAGATACGCAGTATTTT.

This rearrangement joins TRBV28 to TRBJ1-1; TRBD1 agrees at 9 bases. V shed 6 bases, J shed 10 bases, and the junction held 18 bases outside the gene matches. The CDR3 is 16 residues long. Germline assignment: CDR1 MDHEN and CDR2 SYDVKM. In DNA, the CDR3 is TGTGCCAGCAGACAGACCGGGACAGGGTTTCGAGTAGGAGCTTTCTTT. Amino acid sequence: CASRQTGTGFRVGAFF.

J is TRBJ2-7 and V is TRBV28; TRBD2 matches 9 bases. The CDR3 is made up of 14 amino acids. Unmatched junction bases numbered 2, after V lost 5 bases and J lost 0 bases. Germline V lookup: CDR1 MDHEN, CDR2 SYDVKM. For the CDR3, the DNA is TGTGCCAGCAGTCGTAGCGGGAGCTCCTACGAGCAGTACTTC. Its translation is CASSRSGSSYEQYF.

This clone is labeled medium-sized. V and J are TRBV6-6 and TRBJ1-1; D is unclear. V dropped 2 bases and J dropped 0 bases, with 7 bases sitting between them. Looked up from germline, CDR1 is MNHNY and CDR2 is SVGAGI (reference sequence). This CDR3 has 14 amino acids. CDR3 sequence (DNA): TGTGCCAGCAGTTACAGTACAGTGAACACTGAAGCTTTCTTT. Translating it yields CASSYSTVNTEAFF.

J is TRBJ2-1 and V is TRBV10-3; D is possibly TRBD1 or TRBD2 (5 bases each). Germline V gene lookup returns CDR1 ENHRY and CDR2 SYGVKD. Deletions cut 8 bases from V and 0 bases from J, with 14 bases between. The CDR3 contains 15 residues. CDR3 in amino acids: CAIGGRVNSYNEQFF. CDR3 bases: TGTGCCATCGGGGGAAGGGTCAACTCCTACAATGAGCAGTTCTTC.

This clone was found a few times. The chain combines TRBV14 with TRBJ2-1; D call uncertain. This CDR3 has 16 amino acids. The V end was cut by 1 base, the J end by 5 bases, with 15 bases between. Germline CDR1 and CDR2: SGHDN and FVKESK. The CDR3 is CASSQGGRTENNEQFF. DNA of the CDR3: TGTGCCAGCAGCCAAGGTGGTAGGACCGAGAACAATGAGCAGTTCTTC.

This clone was found a few times. The chain joins TRBV5-1 to TRBJ2-3, with D perhaps TRBD1 (6 bases). The germline gives CDR1 SGHRS, CDR2 YFSETQ. V lost 4 bases and J lost 6, with 18 bases in between. This CDR3 comprises 15 residues. The CDR3 nucleotides are TGCGCCAGCAGCCTGGGGGCAGGGGTTACGGATACGCAGTATTTT. It yields the protein CASSLGAGVTDTQYF.

In its sample, this clone was seen a few times. The chain uses TRBV9 and TRBJ1-1; D uncertain. Germline loops: CDR1 SGDLS, CDR2 YYNGEE. The CDR3 consists of 15 residues. The V end lost 3 bases, the J end lost 1 base, and 13 bases lay between the germline ends. CDR3 sequence (DNA): TGTGCCAGCAGCGCGACCGCTCAGGAGAACACTGAAGCTTTCTTT. Translating gives CASSATAQENTEAFF. The entire variable domain, with the rest obtained from reference TRBV9 and TRBJ1-1, is as follows: DSGVTQTPKHLITATGQRVTLRCSPRSGDLSVYWYQQSLDQGLQFLIQYYNGEERAKGNILERFSAQQFPDLHSELNLSSLELGDSALYFCASSATAQENTEAFFGQGTRLTVV.

V and J are TRBV27 and TRBJ2-1; unclear D gene. Trimming pared 2 bases from V and 6 bases from J, leaving 14 bases between. Germline V lookup: CDR1 MNHEY, CDR2 SMNVEV (reference sequence). The CDR3 length is 15 residues. CDR3 sequence: CASSLDGLRLNEQFF. In nucleotides, the CDR3 is TGTGCCAGCAGTTTAGATGGGCTCCGCCTCAATGAGCAGTTCTTC.

This clone was detected only a few times. The genes are TRBV5-4 and TRBJ2-1; 10 positions agree with TRBD2. Trimming at V came to 0 bases and at J to 6 bases, leaving 6 bases not matched to a gene. Germline V lookup: CDR1 SGHNT, CDR2 YYREEE (reference sequence). This CDR3 is built from 16 residues. The chain's CDR3 is CASSLELAGWVNEQFF. The CDR3 DNA is TGTGCCAGCAGCTTGGAACTAGCGGGATGGGTCAATGAGCAGTTCTTC.

The rearrangement uses TRBV10-2 and TRBJ2-7; 10 nucleotides align to TRBD2. The V gene end was trimmed by 6 bases and the J gene end by 2 bases; junction bases not matched to a gene: 7. CDR3 length: 15 amino acids. Germline-derived CDR1 and CDR2 are WSHSY and SAAADI. The CDR3 DNA sequence: TGCGCCAGCAGAGGACTAGCGGACCGTACCTACGAGCAGTACTTC. Protein sequence: CASRGLADRTYEQYF.

The CDR3 region is CASSLRTASNQPQHF. CDR3 DNA sequence: TGTGCCAGCAGTTTGAGAACAGCTAGCAATCAGCCCCAGCATTTT. The V call is TRBV6-1, the J call TRBJ1-5; no definite D call. This CDR3 has 15 residues. Per germline, CDR1 MNHNS and CDR2 SASEGT. V was pared by 5 bases and J by 0 bases, with 11 bases between.

The table lists this clone with a few counts. This chain uses TRBV7-8 with TRBJ1-1, with D hard to call. The CDR3 loop spans 13 amino acids. V was cut by 0 bases and J by 1 base, with 3 bases left in between. Germline V gene data show CDR1 as SGHVS and CDR2 as FQNEAQ. CDR3 region: CASSLARNTEAFF. The CDR3 bases are TGTGCCAGCAGCTTAGCTCGGAACACTGAAGCTTTCTTT.

V gene TRBV7-9 combines with J gene TRBJ2-5; possible D gene TRBD2, 6 bases. CDR1 and CDR2 from the germline V gene are SEHNR and FQNEAQ (reference sequence). Trimming took 0 bases from V and 9 from J, leaving 11 bases between them. This CDR3 region has 13 residues. The CDR3 sequence: CASSLAGGWSQYF. As DNA, the CDR3 is TGTGCCAGCAGCTTAGCGGGAGGTTGGTCCCAGTACTTC.

This chain connects TRBV7-7 to TRBJ2-1, with TRBD2 matching 9 bases. This CDR3 comprises 16 residues. Germline assignment: CDR1 SSHAT and CDR2 FNYEAQ (reference sequence). V lost 2 bases to trimming and J lost 7 bases; unmatched junction nucleotides: 9. Written as DNA, the CDR3 is TGTGCCAGCAGCTTAAGGGTAGCGGGAGTGAAGAATGAGCAGTTCTTC. Amino acid sequence: CASSLRVAGVKNEQFF.

This clone was counted between two and nine times. The genes are TRBV10-3 and TRBJ1-4; 8 bases agree with TRBD1. The V gene end was trimmed by 3 bases and the J gene end by 7 bases; junction bases not matched to a gene: 7. CDR1 and CDR2 from the germline V gene are ENHRY and SYGVKD. The CDR3 covers 15 residues. The CDR3 DNA is TGTGCCATCAGTGAATCTCAGGGGGCGCGTGAAAAACTGTTTTTT. Its protein product is CAISESQGAREKLFF.

This CDR3 is CASSHLAGVGNEQFF. CDR3 nucleotides: TGCGCCAGCAGCCACCTAGCGGGAGTAGGGAATGAGCAGTTCTTC. J is TRBJ2-1 and V is TRBV5-1, with 10 nucleotides matching TRBD2. The CDR3 has 15 amino acids. Trimming took 4 bases from V and 7 from J; bases not matched to a gene: 8. CDR1 and CDR2 (germline): SGHRS, YFSETQ.

The J gene is TRBJ2-7, the V gene TRBV4-2; D is unclear. CDR1 is LGHNA and CDR2 is YNFKEQ in the germline V gene. This CDR3 is 14 amino acids long. Trimming pared 4 bases from V and 0 bases from J, leaving 10 bases between. DNA of the CDR3: TGTGCCAGCAGCCCCGGCGGAAGCTCCTACGAGCAGTACTTC. Translated: CASSPGGSSYEQYF.

The rearrangement uses TRBV5-7 and TRBJ2-7; D possibly corresponds to TRBD1 (6 bases). TRBV5-7 is classed as an ORF, of uncertain function. The V and J ends lost 4 bases and 6 bases respectively, with 17 bases between them. CDR3 length: 14 residues. In DNA, the CDR3 is TGTGCCAGCAGCCTGGGGGACACAGGGTTCGAGCAGTACTTC. Protein: CASSLGDTGFEQYF.